This T cell receptor beta chain comes out of a study of a mutant IDH1 vaccine in newly diagnosed glioma. Indicated time point: week 11, during vaccination. What each vaccine dose contained was 300 ug of mutant IDH1 20-mer peptide, accompanied by topical imiquimod. Assay: immunoSEQ multiplex PCR; the TCRdb copy retains only in-frame clones and omits some. The table has 38,000 or so clones, 75% to 90% seen once. Note on this clone: The antigen remains unidentified.

Between the trimmed V and J ends, which lost 7 bases and 10 bases, there was a span of 9 bases. The CDR3 length is 10 residues. The sequence was obtained from a woman aged 30 to 39 with glioma. Some clones in this sample may be carry-over from other donors' samples. The V gene is TRBV5-7, the J gene TRBJ2-1; D gene unclear. TRBV5-7 is an open reading frame, and its role is uncertain. Sequenced here: peripheral blood mononuclear cells (PBMCs), sampled from a glioma patient whose treatment included an IDH1 peptide vaccine. The CDR3 DNA follows: TGTGCCAGCTCGACACGCGAGCAGTTCTTC. As protein: CASSTREQFF.